Each of the 13 T cell receptor beta chains below was sequenced from the same sample in a study of technical replicates of blood from a handful of donors. The assay was immunoSEQ multiplex PCR, and TCRdb's table has in-frame clones only and misses some. Here the sample spans 50,000 to 70,000 clones, roughly 94% being singletons. Specimen: PBMCs. Source of these receptors: a human donor in good health. Some clones in this sample may be carry-over from other donors' samples.

There are a few counts of this clone. V and J are TRBV13 and TRBJ2-2, with 13 nucleotides matching TRBD2. The CDR3 runs to 16 residues. J gave up 4 bases and V 5 bases, and 4 bases lay outside the gene matches. Germline V lookup: CDR1 PRHDT, CDR2 FYEKMQ (reference sequence). The CDR3 sequence: CASSPGTSGTTGELFF. The CDR3 DNA is TGTGCCAGCAGCCCCGGGACTAGCGGGACCACCGGGGAGCTGTTTTTT.

The chain is built from TRBV7-2 and TRBJ1-1, with D perhaps TRBD1 (5 bases). Germline V gives CDR1 SGHTA, CDR2 FQGNSA. V shed 1 base and J shed 4 bases, with 10 bases lying between them. The CDR3 consists of 14 residues. The CDR3, as DNA: TGTGCCAGCAGCTTAGGGGGGGTTATCACTGAAGCTTTCTTT. It encodes CASSLGGVITEAFF.

This clone appeared a single time. The rearrangement links TRBV25-1 to TRBJ1-4; TRBD1 might be the D (5 bases). V dropped 1 base and J dropped 7 bases, with 16 bases sitting between them. From germline, CDR1 is MGHDK and CDR2 SYGVNS. The CDR3 consists of 16 residues. The CDR3, as DNA: TGTGCCAGCAGTGAATCTTCGGGGGGGACTCGTGAAAAACTGTTTTTT. It codes for CASSESSGGTREKLFF.

The chain joins TRBV5-4 to TRBJ2-7; D might be TRBD1 (5 bases). The CDR3 covers 15 residues. Germline CDR1 reads SGHNT; CDR2 reads YYREEE (reference sequence). With 0 bases removed from V and 2 bases from J, the gap between germline ends came to 12 bases. The CDR3: CASSLGRGIAYEQYF. In DNA, the CDR3 is TGTGCCAGCAGCTTGGGTAGGGGAATAGCCTACGAGCAGTACTTC.

The chain joins TRBV7-9 to TRBJ2-7; 7 nucleotides line up with TRBD2. The germline gives CDR1 SEHNR, CDR2 FQNEAQ (reference sequence). The CDR3 spans 12 residues. J was trimmed by 3 bases and V by 5 bases; bases with no gene match: 1. The CDR3 region is CASSRGVYEQYF. CDR3 in DNA: TGTGCCAGCAGCCGGGGGGTCTACGAGCAGTACTTC.

The chain links TRBV30 to TRBJ1-5, with D perhaps matching TRBD1 (5 bases). This CDR3 is built from 12 residues. Germline V gives CDR1 GTSNPN, CDR2 SVGIG (reference sequence). The V gene lost 5 bases and the J gene lost 7 bases, with 12 bases spanning the gap. CDR3 region: CAWGRGEQPQHF. In DNA, the CDR3 is TGTGCCTGGGGGAGGGGAGAGCAGCCCCAGCATTTT.

The chain carries TRBV2 and TRBJ2-7; a possible D gene is TRBD2 (5 bases). Per the germline V gene, CDR1 is SNHLY and CDR2 is FYNNEI. Trimming left V 9 bases short and J 1 base short, with 10 bases between. This CDR3 has 12 residues. CDR3 in DNA: TGTGCCAGTGCCCCGGGGTCCTACGAGCAGTACTTC. Translated: CASAPGSYEQYF.

The chain is built from TRBV2 and TRBJ2-1, with 10 bases identical to TRBD2. The length of the CDR3 is 15 residues. Germline CDR1 reads SNHLY; CDR2 reads FYNNEI. Unmatched junction bases numbered 6, after V lost 5 bases and J lost 5 bases. The CDR3 sequence: CASSKTSGANNEQFF. The CDR3 nucleotides are TGTGCCAGCAGTAAAACTAGCGGGGCCAACAATGAGCAGTTCTTC.

The chain joins TRBV7-6 to TRBJ2-7; a weak D match, TRBD2 (6 bases). Trimming shortened V by 5 bases and J by 0 bases, and 14 bases separated the two germline ends. This CDR3 is built from 15 residues. Germline lookup yields CDR1 SGHVS and CDR2 FNYEAQ. In DNA form, the CDR3 reads TGTGCCAGCAGCCACCCCATCGGGAGCTCCTACGAGCAGTACTTC. Its translation is CASSHPIGSSYEQYF.

This chain connects TRBV4-3 to TRBJ1-2, with a possible D match to TRBD1 (6 bases). Germline V CDR1 and CDR2: LGHNA, YSLEER. This CDR3 is built from 14 residues. V was pared by 2 bases and J by 7 bases, with 14 bases between. DNA of the CDR3: TGCGCCAGCAGCCAAACGACAGGACGAATTGGCTACACCTTC. It codes for CASSQTTGRIGYTF.

This rearrangement joins TRBV18 to TRBJ1-1, with a tentative D call TRBD1 (5 bases). Trimming took 3 bases from V and 1 from J, leaving 9 bases between them. Germline values: CDR1 KGHSH, CDR2 LQKENI. The CDR3 runs 14 residues. CDR3 in DNA: TGTGCCAGCTCACCTTGGGGCGGGAACACTGAAGCTTTCTTT. It translates to CASSPWGGNTEAFF.

The chain couples TRBV6-5 to TRBJ1-2; D ambiguous. The V gene's germline CDR1 is MNHEY and CDR2 SVGAGI. The ends were cut back, 6 bases at V and 0 bases at J, with 8 bases in the middle. The CDR3 is 13 amino acids. The CDR3 DNA reads as TGTGCCAGCAGGCCTACAGCTAACTATGGCTACACCTTC. The encoded protein is CASRPTANYGYTF.

The CDR3 here is CASSLQMSTGDGELFF. The CDR3 DNA reads TGTGCCAGCTCACTCCAAATGTCGACAGGGGACGGGGAGCTGTTTTTT. This chain links TRBV18 with TRBJ2-2; 8 bases match TRBD1. Germline CDR1 is KGHSH and CDR2 is LQKENI. The ends lost 4 bases at V and 7 bases at J; junction bases unmatched: 11. The CDR3 contains 16 residues.